This T cell receptor beta chain was captured in a study of T cell responses to AZD1222 COVID-19 vaccine. Study outcomes and limitations: Per reports, nearly half of all spike-specific TCRs target regions that are unmutated in variants.

This clone came up a few times. Its antigen is unknown. Germline CDR1 reads SNHLY; CDR2 reads FYNNEI. The ends lost 8 bases at V and 2 bases at J; junction bases unmatched: 5. The CDR3 has 14 residues. TCRdb keeps only in-frame clones here, not all; method: immunoSEQ multiplex PCR. The sample has 150,000 to 200,000 clones; 90% to 95% are singletons. Sample: peripheral blood, taken on day 0 of AZD1222 vaccination. The sequence came from an adult in good health. The J gene is TRBJ2-7, the V gene TRBV2, with 11 bases aligning to TRBD2. CDR3 amino acids: CASSSGRNPYEQYF. DNA for the CDR3: TGTGCCAGCTCTAGCGGGAGGAATCCCTACGAGCAGTACTTC.